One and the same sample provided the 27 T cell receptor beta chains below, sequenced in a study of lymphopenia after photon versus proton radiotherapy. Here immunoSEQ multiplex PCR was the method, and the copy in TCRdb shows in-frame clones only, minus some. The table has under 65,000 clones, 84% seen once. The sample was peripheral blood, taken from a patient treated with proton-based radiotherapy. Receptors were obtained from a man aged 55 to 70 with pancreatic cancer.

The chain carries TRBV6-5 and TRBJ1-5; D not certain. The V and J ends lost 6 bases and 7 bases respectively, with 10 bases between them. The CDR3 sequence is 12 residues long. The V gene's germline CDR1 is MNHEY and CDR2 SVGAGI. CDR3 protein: CASRNGGQPQHF. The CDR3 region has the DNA TGTGCCAGCAGGAACGGTGGGCAGCCCCAGCATTTT.

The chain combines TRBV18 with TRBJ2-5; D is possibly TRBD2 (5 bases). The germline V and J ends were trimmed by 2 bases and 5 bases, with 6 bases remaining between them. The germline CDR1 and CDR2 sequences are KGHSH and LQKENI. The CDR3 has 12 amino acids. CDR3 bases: TGTGCCAGCTCACCAAAGCGGGAGACCCAGTACTTC. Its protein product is CASSPKRETQYF. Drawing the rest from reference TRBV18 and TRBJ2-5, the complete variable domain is NAGVMQNPRHLVRRRGQEARLRCSPMKGHSHVYWYRQLPEEGLKFMVYLQKENIIDESGMPKERFSAEFPKEGPSILRIQQVVRGDSAAYFCASSPKRETQYFGPGTRLLVL.

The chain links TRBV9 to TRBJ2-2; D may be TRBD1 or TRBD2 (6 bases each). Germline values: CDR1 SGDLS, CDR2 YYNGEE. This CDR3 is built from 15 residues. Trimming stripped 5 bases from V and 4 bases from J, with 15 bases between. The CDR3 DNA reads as TGTGCCAGCAGTACAGGGTCGGGGGCCACCGGGGAGCTGTTTTTT. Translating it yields CASSTGSGATGELFF.

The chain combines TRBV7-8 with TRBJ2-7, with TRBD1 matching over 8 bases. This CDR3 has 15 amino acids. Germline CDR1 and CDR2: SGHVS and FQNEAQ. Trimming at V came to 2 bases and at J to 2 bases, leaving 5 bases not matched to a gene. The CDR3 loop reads CASSLLRTGTYEQYF. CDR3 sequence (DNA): TGTGCCAGCAGCTTACTACGGACAGGGACCTACGAGCAGTACTTC. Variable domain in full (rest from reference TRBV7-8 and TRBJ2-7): GAGVSQSPRYKVAKRGQDVALRCDPISGHVSLFWYQQALGQGPEFLTYFQNEAQLDKSGLPSDRFFAERPEGSVSTLKIQRTQQEDSAVYLCASSLLRTGTYEQYFGPGTRLTVT.

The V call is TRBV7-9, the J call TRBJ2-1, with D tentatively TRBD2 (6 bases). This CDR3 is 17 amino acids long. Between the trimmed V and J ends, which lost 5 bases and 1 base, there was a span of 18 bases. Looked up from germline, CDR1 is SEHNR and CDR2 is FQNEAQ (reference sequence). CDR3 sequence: CASSRLAGKRSYNEQFF. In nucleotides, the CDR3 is TGTGCCAGCAGCCGGCTCGCGGGAAAGCGGTCCTACAATGAGCAGTTCTTC.

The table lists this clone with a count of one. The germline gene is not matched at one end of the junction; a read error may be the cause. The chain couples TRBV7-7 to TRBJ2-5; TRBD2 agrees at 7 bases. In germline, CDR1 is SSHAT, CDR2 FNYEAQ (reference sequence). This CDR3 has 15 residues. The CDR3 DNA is TGTGCTAGCAGCTTAGCGGGTCTCGGGGTGGAGACCCAGTACTTC. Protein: CASSLAGLGVETQYF.

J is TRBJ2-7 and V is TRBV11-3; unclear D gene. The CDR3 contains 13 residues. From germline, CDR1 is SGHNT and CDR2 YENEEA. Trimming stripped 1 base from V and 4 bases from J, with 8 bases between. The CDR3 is CASSLARNYEQYF. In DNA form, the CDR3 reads TGTGCCAGCAGCTTAGCGCGGAATTACGAGCAGTACTTC.

CDR3 coding DNA: TGTGCCAGCAGTCCGACAGCGCTAGCCAAAAACATTCAGTACTTC. Its translation: CASSPTALAKNIQYF. V usage is TRBV7-2 and J usage is TRBJ2-4; D possibly corresponds to TRBD1 (5 bases). The CDR3 contains 15 residues. Per germline, CDR1 SGHTA and CDR2 FQGNSA. The ends were cut back, 6 bases at V and 0 bases at J, with 12 bases in the middle.

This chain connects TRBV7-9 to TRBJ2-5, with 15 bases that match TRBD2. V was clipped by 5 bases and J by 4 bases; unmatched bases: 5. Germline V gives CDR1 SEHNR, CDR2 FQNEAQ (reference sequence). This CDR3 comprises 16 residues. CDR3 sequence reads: CASSPRTSGRGETQYF. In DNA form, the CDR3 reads TGTGCCAGCAGCCCCCGGACTAGCGGGAGGGGAGAGACCCAGTACTTC. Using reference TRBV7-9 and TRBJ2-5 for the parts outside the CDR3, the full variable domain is DTGVSQNPRHKITKRGQNVTFRCDPISEHNRLYWYRQTLGQGPEFLTYFQNEAQLEKSRLLSDRFSAERPKGSFSTLEIQRTEQGDSAMYLCASSPRTSGRGETQYFGPGTRLLVL.

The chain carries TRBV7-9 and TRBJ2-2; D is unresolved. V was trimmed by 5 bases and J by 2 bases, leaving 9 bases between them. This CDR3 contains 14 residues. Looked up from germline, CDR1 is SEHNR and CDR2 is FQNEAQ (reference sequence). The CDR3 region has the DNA TGTGCCAGCAGCACCGACCCTAACACCGGGGAGCTGTTTTTT. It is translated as CASSTDPNTGELFF.

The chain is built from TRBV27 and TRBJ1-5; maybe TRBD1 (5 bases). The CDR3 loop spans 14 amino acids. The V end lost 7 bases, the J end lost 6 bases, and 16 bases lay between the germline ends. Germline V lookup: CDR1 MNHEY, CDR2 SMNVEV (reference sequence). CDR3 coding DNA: TGTGCCAGCAATCCTAGCAGGGAGGCTCAGCCCCAGCATTTT. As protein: CASNPSREAQPQHF.

This chain's CDR3 is CASSLPESAATNEKLFF. CDR3 nucleotides: TGCGCCAGCAGCTTACCAGAAAGCGCCGCAACTAATGAAAAACTGTTTTTT. The chain carries TRBV5-1 and TRBJ1-4; D is unresolved. V lost 2 bases and J lost 0, with 14 bases in between. The CDR3 sequence is 17 residues long. Germline CDR1 reads SGHRS; CDR2 reads YFSETQ.

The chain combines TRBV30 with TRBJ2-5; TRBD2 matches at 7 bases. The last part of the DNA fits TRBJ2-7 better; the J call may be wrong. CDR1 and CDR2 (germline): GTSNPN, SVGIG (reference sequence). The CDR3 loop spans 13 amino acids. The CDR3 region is CAWSVRGSYEQYF. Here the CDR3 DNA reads TGTGCCTGGAGTGTACGCGGGAGCTACGAGCAGTACTTC.

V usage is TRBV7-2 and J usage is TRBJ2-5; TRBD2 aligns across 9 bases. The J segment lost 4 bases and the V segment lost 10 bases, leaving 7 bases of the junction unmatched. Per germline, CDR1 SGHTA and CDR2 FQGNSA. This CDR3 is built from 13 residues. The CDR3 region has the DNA TGTGCCAACTCAAGAGCGGGAGGAGAGACCCAGTACTTC. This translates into CANSRAGGETQYF.

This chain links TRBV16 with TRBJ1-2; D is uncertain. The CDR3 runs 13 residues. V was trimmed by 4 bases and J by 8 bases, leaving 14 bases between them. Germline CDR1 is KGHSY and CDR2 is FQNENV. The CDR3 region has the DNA TGTGCCAGCAGCCCCGCCCGAGACGGCGGCTACACCTTC. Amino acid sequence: CASSPARDGGYTF.

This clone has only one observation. CDR3 DNA: TGTGCCAGCACCTCGGGACTAGCGGGATTCTCCTACAATGAGCAGTTCTTC. Residues: CASTSGLAGFSYNEQFF. The chain has TRBV5-4 and TRBJ2-1, with 13 nucleotides matching TRBD2. The germline V gene has CDR1 SGHNT and CDR2 YYREEE (reference sequence). The CDR3 runs to 17 residues. V trimming: 6 bases; J trimming: 0 bases; junction bases outside the gene matches: 6.

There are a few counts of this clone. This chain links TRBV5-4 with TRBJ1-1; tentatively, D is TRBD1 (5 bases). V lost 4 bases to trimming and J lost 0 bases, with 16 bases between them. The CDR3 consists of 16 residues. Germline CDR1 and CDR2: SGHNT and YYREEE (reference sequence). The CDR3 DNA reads TGTGCCAGCAGCCCAGAGACGGGGCCTATGAACACTGAAGCTTTCTTT. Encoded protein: CASSPETGPMNTEAFF.

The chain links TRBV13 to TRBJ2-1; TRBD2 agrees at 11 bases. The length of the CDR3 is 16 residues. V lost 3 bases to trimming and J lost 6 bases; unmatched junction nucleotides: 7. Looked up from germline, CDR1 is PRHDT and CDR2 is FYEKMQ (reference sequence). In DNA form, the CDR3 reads TGTGCCAGCAGCTTCACCGGGACTAGCGGAGCCAATGAGCAGTTCTTC. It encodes CASSFTGTSGANEQFF.

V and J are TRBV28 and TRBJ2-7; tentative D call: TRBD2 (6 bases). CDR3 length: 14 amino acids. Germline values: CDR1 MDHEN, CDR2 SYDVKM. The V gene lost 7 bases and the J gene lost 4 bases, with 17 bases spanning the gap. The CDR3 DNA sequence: TGTGCCAGCACCACCGGGACGGGAGTATACGAGCAGTACTTC. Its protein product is CASTTGTGVYEQYF.

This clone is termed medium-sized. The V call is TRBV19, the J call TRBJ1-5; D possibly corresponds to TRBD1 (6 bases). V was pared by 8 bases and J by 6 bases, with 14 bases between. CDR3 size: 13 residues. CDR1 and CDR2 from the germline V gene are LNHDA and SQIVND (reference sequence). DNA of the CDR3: TGTGCCAGTCGGTTTGGGGGCATTCAGCCCCAGCATTTT. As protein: CASRFGGIQPQHF.

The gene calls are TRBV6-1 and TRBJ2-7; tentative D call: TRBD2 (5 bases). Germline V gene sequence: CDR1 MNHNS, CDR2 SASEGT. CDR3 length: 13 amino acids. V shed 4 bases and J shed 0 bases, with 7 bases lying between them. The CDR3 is CASSVGSSYEQYF. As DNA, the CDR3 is TGTGCCAGCAGTGTAGGGAGCTCCTACGAGCAGTACTTC.

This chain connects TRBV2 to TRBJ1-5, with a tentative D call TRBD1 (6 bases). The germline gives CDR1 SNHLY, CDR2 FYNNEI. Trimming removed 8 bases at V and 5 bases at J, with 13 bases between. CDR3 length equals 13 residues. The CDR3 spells CASDLQGDQPQHF. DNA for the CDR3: TGTGCCAGCGACCTACAGGGTGATCAGCCCCAGCATTTT.

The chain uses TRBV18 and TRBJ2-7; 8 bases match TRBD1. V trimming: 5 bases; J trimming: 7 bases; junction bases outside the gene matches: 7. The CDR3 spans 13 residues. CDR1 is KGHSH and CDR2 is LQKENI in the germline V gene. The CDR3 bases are TGTGCCAGCTCATTGGGACAGGCTCGGGAGCAGTACTTC. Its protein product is CASSLGQAREQYF.

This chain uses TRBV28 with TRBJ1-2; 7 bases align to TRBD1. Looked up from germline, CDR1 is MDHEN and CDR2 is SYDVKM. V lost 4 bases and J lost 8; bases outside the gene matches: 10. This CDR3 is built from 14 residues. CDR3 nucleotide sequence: TGTGCCAGCAGTTCCCTTCAGGGGGGGAAAGGCTACACCTTC. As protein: CASSSLQGGKGYTF.

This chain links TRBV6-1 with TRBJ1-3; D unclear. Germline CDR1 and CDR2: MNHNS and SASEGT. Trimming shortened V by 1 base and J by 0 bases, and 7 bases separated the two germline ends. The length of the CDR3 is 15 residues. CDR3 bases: TGTGCCAGCAGTGAAGAACAGCGCTCTGGAAACACCATATATTTT. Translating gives CASSEEQRSGNTIYF.

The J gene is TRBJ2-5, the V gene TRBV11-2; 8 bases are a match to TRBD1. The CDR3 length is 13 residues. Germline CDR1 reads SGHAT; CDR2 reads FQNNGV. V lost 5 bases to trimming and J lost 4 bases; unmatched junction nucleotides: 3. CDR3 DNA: TGTGCCAGCAGCCGCGACAGGGGAGAGACCCAGTACTTC. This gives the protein CASSRDRGETQYF.

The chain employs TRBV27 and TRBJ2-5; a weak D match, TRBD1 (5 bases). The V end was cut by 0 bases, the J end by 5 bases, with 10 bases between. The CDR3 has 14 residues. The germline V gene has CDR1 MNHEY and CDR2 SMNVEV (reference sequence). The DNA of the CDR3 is TGTGCCAGCAGTTTATCGAGACAGTCGGAGACCCAGTACTTC. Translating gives CASSLSRQSETQYF.